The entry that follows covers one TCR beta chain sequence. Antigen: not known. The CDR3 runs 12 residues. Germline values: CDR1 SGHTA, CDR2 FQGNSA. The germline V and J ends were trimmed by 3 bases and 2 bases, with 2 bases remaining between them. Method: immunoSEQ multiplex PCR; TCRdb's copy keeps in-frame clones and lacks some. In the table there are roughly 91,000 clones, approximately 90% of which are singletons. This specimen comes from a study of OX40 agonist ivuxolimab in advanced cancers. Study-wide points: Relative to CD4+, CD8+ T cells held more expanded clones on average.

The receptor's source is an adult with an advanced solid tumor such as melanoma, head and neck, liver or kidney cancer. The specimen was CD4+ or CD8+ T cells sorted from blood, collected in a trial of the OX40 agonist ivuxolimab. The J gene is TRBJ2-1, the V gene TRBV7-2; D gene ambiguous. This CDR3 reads CASSFTYNEQFF. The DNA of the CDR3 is TGTGCCAGCAGCTTTACCTACAATGAGCAGTTCTTC.